This TCR beta chain was identified during a study of CD8 T cells in Susac syndrome. The study, taken as a whole, reports: The authors acknowledged that their TCR sequencing and HLA analysis involved a relatively small number of individuals.

RNA, at 0.5 to 1 ug, was reverse transcribed with random hexamers. The method of amplification for TCR beta CDR3 was immunoSEQ multiplex PCR, covering 54 Vbeta and 13 Jbeta. TCRdb recomputed calls from the immunoSEQ multiplex PCR reads with MiXCR, one row per CDR3 protein. The sample contains 150,000 to 200,000 distinct CDR3 sequences, approximately 93% of which appear only once. Points on this clonotype: Its antigen is not identified.

J was trimmed by 1 base and V by 5 bases; bases with no gene match: 11. The CDR3 loop spans 18 amino acids. From germline, CDR1 is SGHAT and CDR2 FQNNGV. The multiple sclerosis control cohort comprised treatment-naive individuals presenting with stable or active relapsing-remitting disease. The specimen was CD4+ T cells from PBMCs. This clonotype originated in a human donor with multiple sclerosis. J is TRBJ1-5 and V is TRBV11-2, with 10 bases fitting TRBD1. The CDR3 region has the DNA TGTGCCAGCAGCCAGGGACAGGGGACCATGAGGAGCAATCAGCCCCAGCATTTT. It encodes CASSQGQGTMRSNQPQHF.